The present T cell receptor beta chain was sequenced within a study of cytomegalovirus exposure and HLA in healthy donors. Findings and limits, study-wide: It was reportedly the case that the classifier diagnosed cytomegalovirus status with high specificity and sensitivity.

On this clone itself: The target antigen is unknown.

The CDR3 extends over 15 amino acids. J gave up 3 bases and V 5 bases, and 8 bases lay outside the gene matches. Per the germline V gene, CDR1 is SGHNT and CDR2 is YYREEE (reference sequence). Use of 60 Vbeta and 13 Jbeta primers characterized the PCR. Only in-frame clones appear in the TCRdb table, and some are missing; sequencing was by immunoSEQ multiplex PCR. This repertoire shows fewer than 250,000 clones, over 60% found once; its top ten account for 1.5% to 2%. Sequencing input: PBMCs. The chain employs TRBV5-4 and TRBJ2-3, with TRBD1 identical over 8 bases. This receptor was taken from a man aged 18 to 30 in good health and CMV-seronegative. The CDR3 is CASRYGQGSTDTQYF. The CDR3, as DNA: TGTGCCAGCAGATACGGACAGGGATCGACAGATACGCAGTATTTT.